This record looks at one T cell receptor (beta chain) sequence and its context. CDR3 length: 11 residues. Trimming took 3 bases from V and 5 from J, leaving 4 bases between them. Germline V CDR1 and CDR2: DFQATT, SNEGSKA (reference sequence). TCRdb re-called the RT-PCR reads with MiXCR, one entry per CDR3 protein. The data contain about 700,000 distinct CDR3 sequences, approximately 15% of them singletons. The sample comes from a study of response to subunit inactivated influenza vaccine. The rearrangement links TRBV20-1 to TRBJ1-4, with no clear D. The material was PBMCs from blood, obtained 14 to 15 days before vaccination. The receptor was derived from a man aged 45-60 years who received an inactivated influenza vaccine. This CDR3 is CSASLNEKLFF. In DNA form, the CDR3 reads TGCAGTGCTAGCCTCAATGAAAAACTGTTTTTT.